These 16 T cell receptor beta chains were all obtained from the same sample, sequenced in a study of spatial heterogeneity in lung cancer. The time point: sample taken at primary tumor resection. TCRdb redid the calling of the 5' RACE reads with MiXCR, one entry per CDR3 protein. Of under 1,500 distinct CDR3 sequences listed, approximately 7% were seen once; the top ten hold approximately 16%. Sequences were derived from normal lung tissue next to the tumor, sampled at surgery. The origin of the receptors is a male donor with early-stage non-small cell lung cancer.

By share of the sample, this clonotype is medium-sized. The rearrangement joins TRBV4-1 to TRBJ2-5, with TRBD2 matching 9 bases. Germline V CDR1 and CDR2: MGHRA, YSYEKL. The CDR3 contains 17 residues. With 0 bases clipped from V and 5 bases from J, the junction kept 10 bases outside the gene matches. In nucleotides, the CDR3 is TGCGCCAGCAGCCAAGAAGGGGCGGGGGGGCCAGAGGAGACCCAGTACTTC. It yields the protein CASSQEGAGGPEETQYF.

In its sample, this clonotype ranks as medium-sized. The chain couples TRBV6-5 to TRBJ2-1; 11 bases fit TRBD2. Unmatched junction bases numbered 13, after V lost 10 bases and J lost 8 bases. CDR1 is MNHEY, CDR2 SVGAGI, per germline. The CDR3 has 15 residues. The CDR3 DNA reads as TGTGCCACCACCAACCTGATAGCGGGAGGGGATGAGCAGTTCTTC. Protein sequence: CATTNLIAGGDEQFF.

This clonotype is medium-sized (0.01 to 0.1%) by share. The CDR3 protein is CSARDREVEPQHF. CDR3 in DNA: TGCAGTGCTAGAGACAGGGAAGTGGAGCCCCAGCATTTT. The gene calls are TRBV20-1 and TRBJ1-5; D is perhaps TRBD1 (5 bases). Trimming cost V 0 bases and J 8 bases, with 11 bases left between them. This CDR3 is 13 amino acids long. CDR1 DFQATT and CDR2 SNEGSKA come from the germline V gene (reference sequence).

This clonotype was recorded at least ten times. The V call is TRBV2, the J call TRBJ2-4, with TRBD1 matching 8 bases. Germline CDR1 and CDR2: SNHLY and FYNNEI. Unmatched junction bases numbered 14, after V lost 8 bases and J lost 5 bases. The CDR3 runs to 16 residues. This chain's CDR3 is CASGNPGQARENIQYF. CDR3 in DNA: TGTGCCAGCGGTAACCCGGGACAGGCACGAGAAAACATTCAGTACTTC.

This clonotype ranks as large. This rearrangement joins TRBV19 to TRBJ1-5; TRBD1 might be the D (6 bases). This CDR3 is built from 13 residues. V dropped 3 bases and J dropped 5 bases, with 8 bases sitting between them. CDR1 and CDR2 (germline): LNHDA, SQIVND (reference sequence). The CDR3 DNA reads TGTGCCAGTAGTATGGACAGAGATCAGCCCCAGCATTTT. This gives the protein CASSMDRDQPQHF.

This clonotype is deemed medium-sized. The chain carries TRBV6-4 and TRBJ1-2, with 9 bases aligning to TRBD1. The CDR3 loop spans 16 amino acids. With 5 bases clipped from V and 6 bases from J, the junction kept 13 bases outside the gene matches. CDR1 MRHNA and CDR2 SNTAGT come from the germline V gene. The CDR3, as DNA: TGTGCCAGCAGTCTCCAGGCCTCCGGGACAGGGCATGGCTACACCTTC. Its translation: CASSLQASGTGHGYTF.

This clonotype is labeled as large. V gene TRBV5-4 combines with J gene TRBJ1-2, with D possibly TRBD1 on 6 matching bases. Germline V gene data show CDR1 as SGHNT and CDR2 as YYREEE (reference sequence). This CDR3 is 13 amino acids long. The germline V and J ends were trimmed by 1 base and 8 bases, with 12 bases remaining between them. The CDR3 DNA reads as TGTGCCAGCAGCTTGTGGGGGGCTGAGGGCTACACCTTC. Translated: CASSLWGAEGYTF. The whole variable domain, remainder taken from reference TRBV5-4 and TRBJ1-2, is ETGVTQSPTHLIKTRGQQVTLRCSSQSGHNTVSWYQQALGQGPQFIFQYYREEENGRGNFPPRFSGLQFPNYSSELNVNALELDDSALYLCASSLWGAEGYTFGSGTRLTVV.

By proportion, this clonotype is medium-sized. This chain connects TRBV28 to TRBJ2-7; no clear D gene. Trimming shortened V by 5 bases and J by 1 base, and 9 bases separated the two germline ends. CDR3 size: 13 residues. Germline CDR1 MDHEN, CDR2 SYDVKM. The CDR3 region has the DNA TGTGCCAGCAGTAGTCACAGTTCCTACGAGCAGTACTTC. It is translated as CASSSHSSYEQYF.

In its sample, this clonotype ranks as large. The V gene is TRBV7-2, the J gene TRBJ2-5; 10 bases line up with TRBD1. The J segment lost 7 bases and the V segment lost 5 bases, leaving 13 bases of the junction unmatched. Looked up from germline, CDR1 is SGHTA and CDR2 is FQGNSA. The CDR3 sequence is 16 residues long. This CDR3 is CASSPSHDRGHATQYF. In nucleotides, the CDR3 is TGTGCCAGCAGCCCAAGCCATGACAGGGGGCATGCGACCCAGTACTTC.

The genes are TRBV24-1 and TRBJ2-1; D remains ambiguous. Germline-derived CDR1 and CDR2 are KGHDR and SFDVKD. CDR3 length equals 11 residues. V lost 4 bases to trimming and J lost 7 bases, with 4 bases between them. CDR3 sequence reads: CATSETNEQFF. In DNA form, the CDR3 reads TGTGCCACCAGTGAGACTAATGAGCAGTTCTTC.

By share, this clonotype ranks as medium-sized. The rearrangement links TRBV7-6 to TRBJ2-2, with TRBD1 as a possible D gene (5 bases). The CDR3 contains 14 residues. Germline V gives CDR1 SGHVS, CDR2 FNYEAQ. Trimming took 1 base from V and 4 from J, leaving 7 bases between them. The CDR3 DNA sequence: TGTGCCAGCAGCTTAGGGACAACCACCGGGGAGCTGTTTTTT. Protein sequence: CASSLGTTTGELFF.

This clonotype was recorded many times. This chain joins TRBV19 and TRBJ2-5; TRBD1 matches 8 bases. Trimming took 8 bases from V and 3 from J; bases not matched to a gene: 2. Germline V gene lookup returns CDR1 LNHDA and CDR2 SQIVND (reference sequence). This CDR3 is 12 amino acids long. The chain's CDR3 is CASPDREETQYF. CDR3 nucleotides: TGTGCCAGTCCGGACAGGGAAGAGACCCAGTACTTC.

This clonotype is classed as medium-sized. The rearrangement links TRBV28 to TRBJ2-7; D might be TRBD2 (7 bases). Germline CDR1 is MDHEN and CDR2 is SYDVKM. The V gene lost 5 bases and the J gene lost 6 bases, with 11 bases spanning the gap. This CDR3 has 12 residues. In nucleotides, the CDR3 is TGTGCCAGCAGTCTAGGGGGGGCCGAGCAGTACTTC. Encoded protein: CASSLGGAEQYF. Full variable domain (rest looked up from reference TRBV28 and TRBJ2-7): DVKVTQSSRYLVKRTGEKVFLECVQDMDHENMFWYRQDPGLGLRLIYFSYDVKMKEKGDIPEGYSVSREKKERFSLILESASTNQTSMYLCASSLGGAEQYFGPGTRLTVT.

By share, this clonotype counts as medium-sized (0.01 to 0.1%). The V gene is TRBV10-2, the J gene TRBJ2-5; D call uncertain. The CDR3 covers 8 residues. The ends were cut back, 11 bases at V and 7 bases at J, with 5 bases in the middle. CDR1 and CDR2 (germline): WSHSY, SAAADI. CDR3 protein: CAGPTQYF. CDR3 DNA sequence: TGCGCCGGACCGACCCAGTACTTC.

By sample fraction, this clonotype is large. The chain employs TRBV5-1 and TRBJ2-5; 7 nucleotides line up with TRBD1. CDR1 and CDR2 from the germline V gene are SGHRS and YFSETQ. This CDR3 is 15 amino acids long. V dropped 0 bases and J dropped 4; count of bases not matched to a gene: 6. In nucleotides, the CDR3 is TGCGCCAGCAGCTTGGCCCCAGGGGGAATAGAGACCCAGTACTTC. Protein sequence: CASSLAPGGIETQYF.

By share, this clonotype ranks as medium-sized. V and J are TRBV27 and TRBJ1-6, with a possible D match to TRBD1 (6 bases). CDR1 is MNHEY and CDR2 is SMNVEV in the germline V gene (reference sequence). There are 16 residues in the CDR3. Trimming took 2 bases from V and 0 from J, leaving 8 bases between them. The CDR3 loop is CASSLQGSSYNSPLHF. CDR3 in DNA: TGTGCCAGCAGTTTACAGGGGAGCTCCTATAATTCACCCCTCCACTTT.